One sample yielded the 28 T cell receptor beta chains listed below, sequenced in a study of T cell responses to AZD1222 COVID-19 vaccine. Assay used: immunoSEQ multiplex PCR; TCRdb lists only in-frame clones, some missing. The data show 150,000 to 200,000 clones, with 70% to 90% seen just once and 5% to 7% held by the top ten. Sequencing was performed on peripheral blood, taken on day 0 of AZD1222 vaccination. These receptors originate from an adult in good health.

This chain connects TRBV2 to TRBJ1-2; 7 positions agree with TRBD1. The CDR3 runs to 16 residues. V lost 6 bases and J lost 0; bases outside the gene matches: 10. Germline CDR1 and CDR2: SNHLY and FYNNEI. The CDR3 DNA is TGTGCCAGCAGGCCCGTTCGGGACAGAGCTAACTATGGCTACACCTTC. Its protein product is CASRPVRDRANYGYTF.

The V and J genes are TRBV4-1 and TRBJ1-5; TRBD1 might be the D (6 bases). Per the germline V gene, CDR1 is MGHRA and CDR2 is YSYEKL. The CDR3 is made up of 17 amino acids. V was pared by 1 base and J by 1 base, with 14 bases between. The CDR3 bases are TGCGCCAGCAGCCAAGGGGGGGCAGGGGAGAGCAATCAGCCCCAGCATTTT. Translating it yields CASSQGGAGESNQPQHF.

The DNA of the CDR3 is TGTGCCAGTACCCCAAAAGGGCGGGAGGCTCCGGGGTCGCAGTATTTT. Its translation is CASTPKGREAPGSQYF. V is TRBV19 and J is TRBJ2-3; TRBD2 matches 8 bases. This CDR3 has 16 amino acids. Germline loops: CDR1 LNHDA, CDR2 SQIVND (reference sequence). V shed 7 bases and J 10 bases; nucleotides not matched to a gene: 19.

The V gene is TRBV28, the J gene TRBJ1-5; D is possibly TRBD1 (5 bases). CDR1 MDHEN and CDR2 SYDVKM come from the germline V gene. Trimming took off 4 bases at V and 4 bases at J, with 11 bases between the two ends. The CDR3 sequence is 14 residues long. The CDR3 nucleotides are TGTGCCAGCAGTTCGACAGCTAATAATCAGCCCCAGCATTTT. Translation gives CASSSTANNQPQHF.

The J gene is TRBJ2-3, the V gene TRBV5-4; the match to TRBD2 covers 11 bases. V dropped 1 base and J dropped 3; count of bases not matched to a gene: 7. This CDR3 has 17 residues. The germline V gene has CDR1 SGHNT and CDR2 YYREEE (reference sequence). CDR3 coding DNA: TGTGCCAGCAGCTTGAAACTAGCGGGAGATTTTACAGATACGCAGTATTTT. It encodes CASSLKLAGDFTDTQYF.

This chain links TRBV29-1 with TRBJ2-3; D is possibly TRBD1 or TRBD2 (6 bases each). V shed 3 bases and J shed 10 bases, with 17 bases lying between them. Germline CDR1 is SQVTM and CDR2 is ANQGSEA. This CDR3 region has 13 residues. The CDR3 spells CSVEWGAGEPQYF. The CDR3 coding sequence is TGCAGCGTTGAGTGGGGGGCCGGTGAACCGCAGTATTTT.

The chain uses TRBV6-5 and TRBJ2-1; TRBD1 agrees at 7 bases. V was clipped by 6 bases and J by 5 bases; unmatched bases: 10. The CDR3 sequence is 15 residues long. In germline, CDR1 is MNHEY, CDR2 SVGAGI. The CDR3 nucleotides read TGTGCCAGCAGCTCCGGGACAGCATCCCACAATGAGCAGTTCTTC. The encoded protein is CASSSGTASHNEQFF.

The chain has TRBV27 and TRBJ2-5, with TRBD1 identical over 10 bases. CDR1 and CDR2 from the germline V gene are MNHEY and SMNVEV (reference sequence). The CDR3 has 16 residues. V shed 3 bases and J 7 bases; nucleotides not matched to a gene: 11. CDR3 in DNA: TGTGCCAGCAGTTTTCGGGGGGACAGGGGAGGAAGGACCCAGTACTTC. Protein: CASSFRGDRGGRTQYF.

This clone showed up just once. The chain recombines TRBV29-1 with TRBJ2-7; tentative D call: TRBD1 (7 bases). The germline CDR1 and CDR2 sequences are SQVTM and ANQGSEA. V lost 5 bases to trimming and J lost 6 bases, with 14 bases between them. There are 12 residues in the CDR3. CDR3 sequence reads: CSVPRGVCEQYF. In DNA form, the CDR3 reads TGCAGCGTTCCCAGGGGGGTCTGCGAGCAGTACTTC.

V usage is TRBV7-2 and J usage is TRBJ2-7; 7 bases agree with TRBD2. Per germline, CDR1 SGHTA and CDR2 FQGNSA. Trimming took 5 bases from V and 4 from J; bases not matched to a gene: 11. This CDR3 region has 15 residues. CDR3 nucleotides: TGTGCCAGCAGCCCGGGGAGGGAGAGGCTTTACGAGCAGTACTTC. Protein product: CASSPGRERLYEQYF.

This sequence joins TRBV10-3 and TRBJ2-4, with D maybe TRBD1 (5 bases). V lost 6 bases, J lost 8 bases, and 14 bases lay in between. Germline V CDR1 and CDR2: ENHRY, SYGVKD. The CDR3 runs 13 residues. The CDR3 nucleotides are TGTGCCATCAGGGGTGGTGACAGCGACATTCAGTACTTC. Translated: CAIRGGDSDIQYF.

The rearrangement links TRBV7-2 to TRBJ1-5, with D perhaps matching TRBD1 (6 bases). The CDR3 is 18 residues long. V lost 3 bases, J lost 0 bases, and 18 bases lay in between. The germline V gene encodes CDR1 SGHTA and CDR2 FQGNSA. In DNA form, the CDR3 reads TGTGCCAGCAGCTTTGGCAGGGGCCTCCCTAATAGCAATCAGCCCCAGCATTTT. Its translation: CASSFGRGLPNSNQPQHF.

The V call is TRBV11-3, the J call TRBJ1-5; D not certain. The CDR3 totals 17 residues. Per the germline V gene, CDR1 is SGHNT and CDR2 is YENEEA. Trimming shortened V by 1 base and J by 0 bases, and 13 bases separated the two germline ends. The CDR3 protein is CASSLGFAHNSNQPQHF. The DNA of the CDR3 is TGTGCCAGCAGCTTAGGGTTTGCACATAATAGCAATCAGCCCCAGCATTTT.

The rearrangement uses TRBV6-2 or TRBV6-3 and TRBJ2-5, with TRBD2 matching 14 bases. Germline CDR1 and CDR2: MNHEY and SVGEGT. The length of the CDR3 is 16 residues. The ends lost 5 bases at V and 5 bases at J; junction bases unmatched: 7. This chain's CDR3 is CASSTGTSGSRETQYF. The CDR3 region has the DNA TGTGCCAGCAGTACGGGGACTAGCGGGAGTCGTGAGACCCAGTACTTC.

This clone was picked up one time. The chain has TRBV5-1 and TRBJ2-1; D is uncertain. The CDR3 has 15 amino acids. CDR1 is SGHRS, CDR2 YFSETQ, per germline. V was cut by 2 bases and J by 7 bases, with 16 bases left in between. CDR3 region: CASSFEVLVRNEQFF. Here the CDR3 DNA reads TGCGCCAGCAGCTTCGAGGTCTTAGTAAGAAATGAGCAGTTCTTC.

This chain joins TRBV5-6 and TRBJ2-5; 8 positions match TRBD2. CDR3 size: 15 residues. CDR1 SGHDT and CDR2 YYEEEE come from the germline V gene. V lost 4 bases and J lost 3; bases outside the gene matches: 8. The CDR3 here is CASSLTGGAEETQYF. DNA of the CDR3: TGTGCCAGCAGCCTAACGGGGGGGGCCGAAGAGACCCAGTACTTC.

The V call is TRBV6-5, the J call TRBJ2-7; D may be TRBD1 or TRBD2 (5 bases each). With 6 bases removed from V and 2 bases from J, the gap between germline ends came to 14 bases. This CDR3 region has 14 residues. Germline loops: CDR1 MNHEY, CDR2 SVGAGI. The CDR3, as DNA: TGTGCCAGCAGGAACCGGGACGGAACCTACGAGCAGTACTTC. Its protein product is CASRNRDGTYEQYF.

The gene calls are TRBV10-3 and TRBJ2-5; no clear D. The CDR3 runs to 13 residues. V gave up 2 bases and J gave up 5 bases, with 9 bases separating them. Germline lookup yields CDR1 ENHRY and CDR2 SYGVKD. The CDR3 DNA reads as TGTGCCATCAGTGAGAGGGCCGGCGAGACCCAGTACTTC. As protein: CAISERAGETQYF.

This chain links TRBV3-1 (or the pseudogene TRBV3-2) with TRBJ1-4, with no clear D. CDR1 LGHDT and CDR2 YNNKEL come from the germline V gene (reference sequence). V lost 1 base, J lost 5 bases, and 5 bases lay in between. The CDR3 has 13 residues. The DNA for the CDR3 is TGTGCCAGCAGCCAAGTACCAAATGAAAAACTGTTTTTT. Protein product: CASSQVPNEKLFF.

The genes are TRBV30 and TRBJ1-6; no clear D gene. CDR1 is GTSNPN, CDR2 SVGIG, per germline (reference sequence). CDR3 length equals 12 residues. V was cut by 4 bases and J by 7 bases, with 8 bases left in between. The CDR3 reads CAWTLPNSPLHF. The CDR3 DNA follows: TGTGCCTGGACCCTCCCCAATTCACCCCTCCACTTT.

The V call is TRBV7-6, the J call TRBJ1-4; D perhaps matches TRBD1 (5 bases). V lost 4 bases, J lost 1 base, and 7 bases lay in between. The CDR3 has 14 residues. Per the germline V gene, CDR1 is SGHVS and CDR2 is FNYEAQ. The CDR3 is CASSSRGTNEKLFF. The CDR3 DNA reads as TGTGCCAGCAGCTCTAGGGGAACTAATGAAAAACTGTTTTTT.

This sequence joins TRBV18 and TRBJ2-4; 7 nucleotides line up with TRBD1. The CDR3 runs to 14 residues. V lost 3 bases, J lost 7 bases, and 6 bases stayed unmatched. Germline loops: CDR1 KGHSH, CDR2 LQKENI. The CDR3 is CASSPGQVENIQYF. CDR3 nucleotides: TGTGCCAGCTCACCCGGACAGGTAGAGAACATTCAGTACTTC.

The chain joins TRBV10-1 to TRBJ2-5; D might be TRBD2 (6 bases). Per the germline V gene, CDR1 is WNHNN and CDR2 is SYGVQD (reference sequence). There are 14 residues in the CDR3. Deletions cut 5 bases from V and 5 bases from J, with 15 bases between. The CDR3 region is CASSTGTLAETQYF. DNA for the CDR3: TGCGCCAGCAGTACCGGGACTCTAGCCGAGACCCAGTACTTC.

The V call is TRBV12-3 or TRBV12-4, the J call TRBJ2-5; 10 bases match TRBD1. The CDR3 runs to 13 residues. With 6 bases clipped from V and 5 bases from J, the junction kept 3 bases outside the gene matches. The CDR3 spells CASSRQGAETQYF. The CDR3 region has the DNA TGTGCCAGCAGCCGACAGGGGGCGGAGACCCAGTACTTC.

The genes are TRBV7-2 and TRBJ1-3; a possible D gene is TRBD1 (6 bases). This CDR3 comprises 15 residues. Germline CDR1 and CDR2: SGHTA and FQGNSA. With 2 bases removed from V and 8 bases from J, the gap between germline ends came to 16 bases. The CDR3, as DNA: TGTGCCAGCAGCTTAAACGCGGGGGCGCGACACACCATATATTTT. Its protein is CASSLNAGARHTIYF.

In this sample, this clone turned up a few times. The chain is built from TRBV7-3 and TRBJ1-1; TRBD1 is a possible D gene (5 bases). Germline V gene sequence: CDR1 SGHTA, CDR2 FQGTGA. Trimming removed 4 bases from V and 3 bases from J, with 12 bases in between. The CDR3 is 14 amino acids. The CDR3 DNA sequence: TGTGCCAGCAGCTCCCAGGGAGGCCACACTGAAGCTTTCTTT. The encoded protein is CASSSQGGHTEAFF.

V gene TRBV28 combines with J gene TRBJ1-5; no firm D call. Germline CDR1 reads MDHEN; CDR2 reads SYDVKM. V shed 2 bases and J shed 1 base, with 9 bases lying between them. This CDR3 has 15 residues. CDR3 sequence (DNA): TGTGCCAGCAGTTTACCGGGTCGGAGCAATCAGCCCCAGCATTTT. As protein: CASSLPGRSNQPQHF.

The chain links TRBV5-6 to TRBJ1-6; D remains unclear. This CDR3 has 14 amino acids. From germline, CDR1 is SGHDT and CDR2 YYEEEE. V lost 0 bases and J lost 7, with 8 bases in between. CDR3 loop: CASSLDSANSPLHF. The CDR3 region has the DNA TGTGCCAGCAGCTTGGACAGTGCAAATTCACCCCTCCACTTT.